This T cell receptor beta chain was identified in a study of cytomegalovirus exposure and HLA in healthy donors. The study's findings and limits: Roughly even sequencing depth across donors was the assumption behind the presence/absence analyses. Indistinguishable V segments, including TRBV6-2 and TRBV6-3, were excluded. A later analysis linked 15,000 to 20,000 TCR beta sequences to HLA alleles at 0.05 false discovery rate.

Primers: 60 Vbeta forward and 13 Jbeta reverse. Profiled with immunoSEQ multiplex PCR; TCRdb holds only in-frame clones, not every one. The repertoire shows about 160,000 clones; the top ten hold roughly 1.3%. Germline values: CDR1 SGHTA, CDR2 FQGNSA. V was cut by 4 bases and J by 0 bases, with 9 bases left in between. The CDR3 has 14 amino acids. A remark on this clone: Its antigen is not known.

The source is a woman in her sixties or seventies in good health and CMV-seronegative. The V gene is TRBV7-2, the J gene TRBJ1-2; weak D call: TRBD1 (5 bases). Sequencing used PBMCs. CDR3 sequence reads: CASSYRQTNYGYTF. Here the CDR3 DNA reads TGTGCCAGCAGCTACAGACAGACTAACTATGGCTACACCTTC.